Below, one T cell receptor (beta chain) is given with its context. Per the original methods: Reference gene primer amplification gave estimated nucleated cell counts. Data came from immunoSEQ multiplex PCR; TCRdb stores just in-frame clones and leaves some out. Clone size and the V and J calls come from that table; the DNA yielded D and trimming. The sample consists of tens of thousands of clones, roughly 80% of them appearing once. The record originates from a study of blood T cell repertoires in COVID-19. Across the whole study: PBMCs, B-cell-depleted T cells, or T cells were the source of the cDNA or gDNA that made up the material.

Germline-derived CDR1 and CDR2 are SQVTM and ANQGSEA. Trimming cost V 7 bases and J 4 bases; bases outside gene matches: 6. This CDR3 contains 13 residues. Sequences were obtained from peripheral blood. The sequence was collected from a woman older than 75 with active or convalescent COVID-19. This chain joins TRBV29-1 and TRBJ1-5; 8 nucleotides match TRBD1. The CDR3 DNA follows: TGCAGCGCCGGACAGGGTGATAATCAGCCCCAGCATTTT. Its protein is CSAGQGDNQPQHF.